Listed below are T cell receptor beta chains from one sample, sequenced in a study of prognosis after radiotherapy for stage I lung cancer. A single record per CDR3 protein comes from TCRdb applying MiXCR to the multiplex PCR reads. The sample contains under 20,000 distinct CDR3 sequences, under 50% of which appear only once. The sample was PBMCs, taken before or after stereotactic body radiation therapy (not recorded which). The receptors stem from a donor over 45 with non-small cell lung cancer. CDR3s include the opening cysteine and the closing phenylalanine or tryptophan. The D gene is left open where the match is weak. Size is stated for part of the rows, as once, few or many counts, or as a class when the clone is expanded.

-,TRBJ1-1,-,TRBV6-2/TRBV6-3,TGTGTTACAGGGTCGAACACTGAAGCTTTCTTT,CVTGSNTEAFF
TRBD1,TRBJ2-1,-,TRBV19,TGTGCCAGTAGTATAGCGGGGACAGGAAAGGGCAATGAGCAGTTCTTC,CASSIAGTGKGNEQFF
TRBD1,TRBJ2-3,few,TRBV20-1,TGCAGTGCTCCTTCAGGGGACAGGAGCACAGATACGCAGTATTTT,CSAPSGDRSTDTQYF
TRBD2,TRBJ2-1,-,TRBV27,TGTGCCGACCTCCTTAGCGGGTCTACCAGCTCCTACAATGAGCAGTTCTTC,CADLLSGSTSSYNEQFF
-,TRBJ1-2,once,TRBV6-2/TRBV6-3,TGTGCCAGCAGTGAAGGGGGGGGGGGCTCCCGGGTGTATGGCTACACCTTC,CASSEGGGGSRVYGYTF
-,TRBJ1-1,-,TRBV20-1,TGCAGTGTCGCAGGGAGGGACACTGAAGCTTTCTTT,CSVAGRDTEAFF
TRBD1,TRBJ1-5,once,TRBV20-1,TGCAGTGCTTCCAAGACGCAGGGGGATAGCAATCAGCCCCAGCATTTT,CSASKTQGDSNQPQHF
TRBD2,TRBJ2-3,many,TRBV6-1,TGTGCCAGCGAAACAAGGGAGGGAACGGCGCAGTATTTT,CASETREGTAQYF
-,TRBJ2-2,-,TRBV30,TGTGCCTGGAGTTTACCTAACAGAGACACCGGGGAGCTGTTTTTT,CAWSLPNRDTGELFF
-,TRBJ1-2,medium-sized,TRBV28,TGTGCCAGCCCCAACCCCCAGGGAAACTATGGCTACACCTTC,CASPNPQGNYGYTF
-,TRBJ2-2,-,TRBV7-9,TGTGCCAGCATCCCTATCGGGTACGGTGCCGGGGAGCTGTTTTTT,CASIPIGYGAGELFF
-,TRBJ2-2,-,TRBV10-3,TGTGCCATCCCGACGGGGGCAAGGACCGGGGAGCTGTTTTTT,CAIPTGARTGELFF
TRBD1,TRBJ1-2,few,TRBV7-2,TGTGCCAGCAGCCTGGGACAGGCGGCTGGCTACACCTTC,CASSLGQAAGYTF
-,TRBJ1-1,-,TRBV2,TGTGCCAGCAGTGTTTACGGATTGAACACTGAAGCTTTCTTT,CASSVYGLNTEAFF
-,TRBJ2-7,-,TRBV2,TGTGCCAGCACCCAGGGGCAGCCATCCTACGAGCAGCACTTC,CASTQGQPSYEQHF
-,TRBJ2-7,many,TRBV3-1,TGTGCCAGCAGCCAAGAGACTCGTTCCTACGAGCAGTACTTC,CASSQETRSYEQYF
TRBD2,TRBJ2-1,-,TRBV28,TGTGCCAGCATCCAGGGCGGGAGCTCCTACAATGAGCAGTTCTTC,CASIQGGSSYNEQFF
-,TRBJ2-6,many,TRBV7-3,TGTGCCAGCAGCTTATTTGGGGCCAACGTCCTGACTTTC,CASSLFGANVLTF
TRBD2,TRBJ2-7,-,TRBV20-1,TGCAGTGCGCAATTAGCGGGAGGCTCCTACGAGCAGTACTTC,CSAQLAGGSYEQYF
TRBD2,TRBJ2-5,many,TRBV4-1,TGCGCCAGCAGATCCTGGGGGAGGGAGGGGGAGACCCAGTACTTC,CASRSWGREGETQYF
TRBD2,TRBJ2-1,-,TRBV7-2,TGTGCCAGCTGCGATAATCCTGAAGTGCTAGCGGAGTACAATGAGCAGTTCTTC,CASCDNPEVLAEYNEQFF
-,TRBJ1-4,many,TRBV20-1,TGCAGCATGTCCTCTGTGGAACTGTTTTTT,CSMSSVELFF
-,TRBJ2-7,medium-sized,TRBV28,TGTGCCAGCAACCCACCAGGGAGCTCCTACGAGCAGTACTTC,CASNPPGSSYEQYF
-,TRBJ2-3,-,TRBV6-9,TGTGCCAGTCTACTATCGGCCGGGCGCGGGGATACGCAGTATTTT,CASLLSAGRGDTQYF
TRBD1,TRBJ2-7,many,TRBV28,TGTGCCAGCACCAAGACAGGGTTGGAGTACGAGCAGTACTTC,CASTKTGLEYEQYF
-,TRBJ1-2,-,TRBV20-1,TGCAGTGTTGACCGTTCGGGGTTCGGCTACACCTTC,CSVDRSGFGYTF
-,TRBJ2-2,medium-sized,TRBV27,TGTGCCAGCAGTTACACTCAGGGGAGCGGGGAGCTGTTTTTT,CASSYTQGSGELFF
-,TRBJ1-3,many,TRBV29-1,TGCAGCGTTGAATCTGGAAACACCATATATTTT,CSVESGNTIYF
-,TRBJ1-1,once,TRBV6-4,TGTGCCAGCAGTTTTTGGAACACTGAAGCTTTCTTT,CASSFWNTEAFF
-,TRBJ1-1,-,TRBV4-2,TGTGCCAGCAGCCAGGGGACTGAAGCTTTCTTT,CASSQGTEAFF
-,TRBJ1-5,medium-sized,TRBV28,TGTGCCAGCAGACAGAATCAACCCCAGCATTTT,CASRQNQPQHF
-,TRBJ1-4,many,TRBV27,TGTGCCAGCAGTTTATATGGTGGGCAGTTGAATGAAAAACTGTTTTTT,CASSLYGGQLNEKLFF
-,TRBJ1-3,medium-sized,TRBV6-5,TGTGCCAGCAGCTACAGTGCAGGGAGCTCTGGAAACACCATATATTTT,CASSYSAGSSGNTIYF
-,TRBJ1-1,-,TRBV6-1,TGTGCCAGCAGCCCAGGCCTGGGGACTGAAGCTTTCTTT,CASSPGLGTEAFF
-,TRBJ2-7,few,TRBV24-1,TGTGCCACCAGTGATTTAGGGGGAGAGCAGTACTTC,CATSDLGGEQYF
TRBD1,TRBJ2-7,medium-sized,TRBV6-5,TGTGCCAGCACAGGACAGGGGGCGCTTTCCTACGAGCAGTACTTC,CASTGQGALSYEQYF
-,TRBJ2-7,medium-sized,TRBV27,TGTGCCAGCAGTCCCTTTAACTTATACGAGCAGTACTTC,CASSPFNLYEQYF
TRBD1,TRBJ1-5,-,TRBV4-1,TGCGCCAGCAGCCTAACAGGGGTAACCCTACGGGGCAATCAGCCCCAGCATTTT,CASSLTGVTLRGNQPQHF
-,TRBJ2-5,many,TRBV7-9,TGTGCCAGCAGCCAAAACCAAAAAGAGACCCAGTACTTC,CASSQNQKETQYF
TRBD1,TRBJ1-2,medium-sized,TRBV19,TGTGCCAGCGAGGGACAGGGGGCGAGTGGCTACACCTTC,CASEGQGASGYTF
TRBD1,TRBJ1-2,-,TRBV5-1,TGCGCCAGCAGCGCAACAGGGGAGGGACTCTATGGCTACACCTTC,CASSATGEGLYGYTF
-,TRBJ2-2,many,TRBV5-1,TGCGCCAGCAGCCTCAGGGGATCGAACACCGGGGAGCTGTTTTTT,CASSLRGSNTGELFF
TRBD1,TRBJ1-2,many,TRBV18,TGTGCCAGCTCACAAGGACAGGGCGGTGGCTACACCTTC,CASSQGQGGGYTF
TRBD2,TRBJ2-1,medium-sized,TRBV6-1,TGTGCCAGCAGTATCCTAGCGGGAGGTGGGAATGAGCAGTTCTTC,CASSILAGGGNEQFF
-,TRBJ1-1,many,TRBV18,TGTGCCAGCTCACCGGACCGACGGACTGAAGCTTTCTTT,CASSPDRRTEAFF
TRBD2,TRBJ2-7,-,TRBV6-1,TGTGCCAACCCAGGGAGGGTGCACTCCTACGAGCAGTACTTC,CANPGRVHSYEQYF
TRBD2,TRBJ2-3,-,TRBV28,TGTGCCAGCAGTTTTGAGACTAGCGGGATTAGCACAGATACGCAGTATTTT,CASSFETSGISTDTQYF
-,TRBJ2-2,many,TRBV3-1,TGTGCCAGCAGCCAAACCAGGGTCACCGGGGAGCTGTTTTTT,CASSQTRVTGELFF
-,TRBJ2-3,many,TRBV13,TGTGCCAGCAGCTACGGGGGTGCTAGCACAGATACGCAGTATTTT,CASSYGGASTDTQYF